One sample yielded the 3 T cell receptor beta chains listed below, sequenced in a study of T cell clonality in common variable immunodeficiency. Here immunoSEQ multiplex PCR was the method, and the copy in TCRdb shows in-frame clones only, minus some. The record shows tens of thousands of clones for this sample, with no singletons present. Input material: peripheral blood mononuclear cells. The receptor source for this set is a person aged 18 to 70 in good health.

The covered CDR3 bases are TGTGCCAGCAGCCTCACCTACCGGGACAGC. Its protein product is CASSLTYRDS. The whole CDR3 protein reads CASSLTYRDSYTF. V gene TRBV16 combines with J gene TRBJ1-2, with D perhaps matching TRBD1 (6 bases). The read gets to within 3 residues of the CDR3 end, and the germline J gene fills in the rest. The CDR3 has 13 amino acids. Looked up from germline, CDR1 is KGHSY and CDR2 is FQNENV.

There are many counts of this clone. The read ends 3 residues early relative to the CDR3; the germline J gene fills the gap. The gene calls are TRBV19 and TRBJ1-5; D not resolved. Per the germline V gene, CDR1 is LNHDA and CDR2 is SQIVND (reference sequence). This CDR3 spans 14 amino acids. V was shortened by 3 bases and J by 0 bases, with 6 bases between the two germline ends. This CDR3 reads CASSISSSNQPQHF. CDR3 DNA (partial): TGTGCCAGTAGTATTTCCAGTAGCAATCAGCCC.

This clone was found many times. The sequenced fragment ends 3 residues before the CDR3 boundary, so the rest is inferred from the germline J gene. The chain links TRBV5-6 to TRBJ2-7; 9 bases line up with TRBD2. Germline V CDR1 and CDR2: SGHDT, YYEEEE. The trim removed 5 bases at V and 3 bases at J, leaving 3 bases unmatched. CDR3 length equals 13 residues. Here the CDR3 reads CASRLAGVYEQYF. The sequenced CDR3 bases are TGTGCCAGCAGACTAGCGGGCGTCTACGAG.